Below, 6 T cell receptor beta chains from the same sample are listed, as sequenced in a study of T-cell memory formation after mild COVID-19. TCRdb analysed the 5' RACE reads with MiXCR anew, one entry per CDR3 protein. The sample comprises almost 250,000 distinct CDR3 sequences, about 16% of which are singletons, and less than 2.5% rests with the top ten. The sequencing input was PBMCs or a T cell subset sorted from them (not recorded which). These receptors were collected from an adult woman who had mild COVID-19 (a few samples of this study predate the infection). Cell type and time point are not known.

This clonotype was recorded a few times. The rearrangement uses TRBV12-3 or TRBV12-4 and TRBJ1-2; 7 nucleotides line up with TRBD1. CDR3 length: 15 amino acids. V gave up 8 bases and J gave up 2 bases; unmatched junction bases: 11. CDR3 in DNA: TGTGCCAGCGGGGAAGGGACAGCCCGAAACTATGGCTACACCTTC. It specifies CASGEGTARNYGYTF.

This clonotype was seen more than once but under ten times. This chain connects TRBV19 to TRBJ2-7, with 14 bases matching TRBD2. CDR3 length equals 16 residues. Germline CDR1 and CDR2: LNHDA and SQIVND (reference sequence). J lost 3 bases, V lost 5 bases, and 6 bases had no gene match. DNA of the CDR3: TGTGCCAGTAGTCCCCCCGGGACTAGCGGGGGCTACGAGCAGTACTTC. Its protein product is CASSPPGTSGGYEQYF.

The rearrangement uses TRBV11-3 and TRBJ2-7, with unresolved D. Germline CDR1 reads SGHNT; CDR2 reads YENEEA. The CDR3 loop spans 12 amino acids. V lost 5 bases and J lost 7, with 12 bases in between. The CDR3 sequence is CASSLFKEEQYF. CDR3 sequence (DNA): TGTGCCAGCAGCCTTTTCAAGGAGGAGCAGTACTTC.

The rearrangement links TRBV7-2 to TRBJ2-5; the D is unclear. Germline CDR1 SGHTA, CDR2 FQGNSA. Trimming removed 0 bases at V and 5 bases at J, with 13 bases between. The CDR3 covers 15 residues. CDR3 residues: CASSLAGWAGETQYF. The CDR3 nucleotides read TGTGCCAGCAGCTTAGCGGGATGGGCCGGGGAGACCCAGTACTTC.

The table lists this clonotype with a few counts. J is TRBJ2-5 and V is TRBV30, with D maybe TRBD2 (6 bases). Trimming took 0 bases from V and 1 from J, leaving 15 bases between them. This CDR3 is 16 amino acids long. Germline V gene lookup returns CDR1 GTSNPN and CDR2 SVGIG (reference sequence). The CDR3 sequence: CAWSVWGREAQETQYF. The CDR3 DNA sequence: TGTGCCTGGAGTGTTTGGGGCAGGGAGGCCCAAGAGACCCAGTACTTC.

The rearrangement uses TRBV10-3 and TRBJ2-5; D is perhaps TRBD2 (7 bases). Deletions cut 4 bases from V and 5 bases from J, with 14 bases between. The CDR3 has 14 amino acids. CDR1 and CDR2 (germline): ENHRY, SYGVKD. CDR3 nucleotide sequence: TGTGCCATCAGTGGAAGGGGGGGCGATGAGACCCAGTACTTC. Amino acids: CAISGRGGDETQYF.